Each of the 26 T cell receptor beta chains below was sequenced from the same sample in a study of naive and memory T cell subsets. Both TRBC1 and TRBC2 were covered by a beta constant-region primer of two equimolar oligonucleotides. Four rounds of PCR amplified the ligated cDNA using nested alpha and beta constant-region primers plus SP2. TCRdb called the UMI-ligation and nested PCR reads again in MiXCR, with one record for every CDR3 protein. The data hold 130,000 or so distinct CDR3 sequences, with about 36% observed a single time. Sample: central memory CD4+ T cells from blood. These receptors were collected from a human donor in good health.

The chain combines TRBV7-2 with TRBJ2-1, with D unresolved. V gave up 0 bases and J gave up 3 bases, with 9 bases separating them. This CDR3 has 15 amino acids. Germline V lookup: CDR1 SGHTA, CDR2 FQGNSA. The CDR3: CASSLAPNSYNEQFF. CDR3 bases: TGTGCCAGCAGCTTAGCGCCTAACAGCTACAATGAGCAGTTCTTC.

V usage is TRBV5-1 and J usage is TRBJ2-5, with D perhaps matching TRBD2 (6 bases). Germline V lookup: CDR1 SGHRS, CDR2 YFSETQ. V lost 6 bases, J lost 3 bases, and 18 bases lay in between. The CDR3 covers 15 residues. The CDR3 protein is CASTYNPGGKETQYF. The CDR3 DNA reads TGCGCCAGCACCTATAATCCCGGAGGGAAAGAGACCCAGTACTTC.

The V and J genes are TRBV28 and TRBJ1-4; D gene uncertain. The CDR3 extends over 14 amino acids. The germline CDR1 and CDR2 sequences are MDHEN and SYDVKM. Trimming left V 6 bases short and J 8 bases short, with 16 bases between. The DNA of the CDR3 is TGTGCCAGCAGGCCGACTAGAAGGGAAGAAAAACTGTTTTTT. Translation gives CASRPTRREEKLFF.

The chain is built from TRBV29-1 and TRBJ1-4; D unresolved. This CDR3 spans 12 amino acids. Trimming left V 7 bases short and J 6 bases short, with 12 bases between. The germline V gene has CDR1 SQVTM and CDR2 ANQGSEA. CDR3 protein: CSARIFDEKLFF. Written as DNA, the CDR3 is TGCAGCGCTAGGATATTCGATGAAAAACTGTTTTTT.

This clonotype was observed once. The V call is TRBV28, the J call TRBJ2-6; TRBD1 matches 8 bases. CDR3 length: 17 amino acids. Germline loops: CDR1 MDHEN, CDR2 SYDVKM. Trimming removed 4 bases from V and 0 bases from J; junction bases left unmatched: 5. In DNA form, the CDR3 reads TGTGCCAGCAGTTACGACAGGGGAAGCTCTGGGGCCAACGTCCTGACTTTC. This encodes CASSYDRGSSGANVLTF.

This clonotype was counted only a few times. This chain connects TRBV28 to TRBJ2-7, with D unresolved. The V end was cut by 6 bases, the J end by 1 base, with 13 bases between. The germline V gene encodes CDR1 MDHEN and CDR2 SYDVKM. The CDR3 length is 14 residues. The CDR3 DNA follows: TGTGCCAGCAGCCGTGACGTCGGGTCCTACGAGCAGTACTTC. It specifies CASSRDVGSYEQYF. Full variable domain (outside the CDR3, taken from reference TRBV28 and TRBJ2-7): DVKVTQSSRYLVKRTGEKVFLECVQDMDHENMFWYRQDPGLGLRLIYFSYDVKMKEKGDIPEGYSVSREKKERFSLILESASTNQTSMYLCASSRDVGSYEQYFGPGTRLTVT.

The chain recombines TRBV7-2 with TRBJ2-1; 7 bases align to TRBD2. Trimming removed 4 bases from V and 8 bases from J; junction bases left unmatched: 8. CDR1 is SGHTA and CDR2 is FQGNSA in the germline V gene. The CDR3 runs to 14 residues. The CDR3 loop reads CASSSPGRVHEQFF. Written as DNA, the CDR3 is TGTGCCAGCAGCTCGCCAGGGAGGGTCCATGAGCAGTTCTTC.

This clonotype was detected a few times. V and J are TRBV4-3 and TRBJ2-5, with D uncertain. V was pared by 1 base and J by 0 bases, with 9 bases between. CDR1 LGHNA and CDR2 YSLEER come from the germline V gene. CDR3 size: 15 residues. CDR3 coding DNA: TGCGCCAGCAGCCAAGTTGAGACCAACCAAGAGACCCAGTACTTC. Protein product: CASSQVETNQETQYF.

This clonotype was counted between two and nine times. The V gene is TRBV30, the J gene TRBJ1-4; the D gene is possibly TRBD1 (5 bases). Germline loops: CDR1 GTSNPN, CDR2 SVGIG (reference sequence). The CDR3 covers 18 residues. Trimming pared 2 bases from V and 4 bases from J, leaving 23 bases between. CDR3 loop: CAWSPTTPGFWNNEKLFF. CDR3 bases: TGTGCCTGGAGTCCGACAACCCCAGGGTTTTGGAATAATGAAAAACTGTTTTTT. The complete variable domain, with remaining parts taken from reference TRBV30 and TRBJ1-4, reads SQTIHQWPATLVQPVGSPLSLECTVEGTSNPNLYWYRQAAGRGLQLLFYSVGIGQISSEVPQNLSASRPQDRQFILSSKKLLLSDSGFYLCAWSPTTPGFWNNEKLFFGSGTQLSVL.

This chain connects TRBV20-1 to TRBJ2-7, with a tentative D call TRBD2 (6 bases). The CDR3 totals 14 residues. The V gene lost 3 bases and the J gene lost 3 bases, with 15 bases spanning the gap. CDR1 and CDR2 (germline): DFQATT, SNEGSKA (reference sequence). The DNA of the CDR3 is TGCAGTGCTAGGCCCCTGGGGGGAAACTACGAGCAGTACTTC. Translating gives CSARPLGGNYEQYF.

The chain combines TRBV28 with TRBJ2-2; D is unclear. V was trimmed by 6 bases and J by 5 bases, leaving 7 bases between them. CDR3 size: 12 residues. Per germline, CDR1 MDHEN and CDR2 SYDVKM. Here the CDR3 reads CASRVGTGELFF. The CDR3 DNA reads as TGTGCCAGCAGGGTAGGGACCGGGGAGCTGTTTTTT.

The rearrangement links TRBV27 to TRBJ1-4; no firm D call. CDR3 length: 14 residues. Germline CDR1 and CDR2: MNHEY and SMNVEV (reference sequence). Trimming cost V 3 bases and J 4 bases, with 9 bases left between them. The CDR3 reads CASSFGGGNEKLFF. DNA for the CDR3: TGTGCCAGCAGTTTCGGTGGAGGTAATGAAAAACTGTTTTTT.

As for this clonotype: One base away lies a much larger clone, so this may be a sequencing read error. The chain couples TRBV28 to TRBJ2-3; 7 positions match TRBD2. In germline, CDR1 is MDHEN, CDR2 SYDVKM. The CDR3 spans 16 residues. CDR3 bases: TGTGCCAGCAGTCCCCCCGATTTAGCGGGCACAGATACGCAGTTTTTT. As protein: CASSPPDLAGTDTQFF.

In this sample, this clonotype turned up once. The V and J genes are TRBV6-6 and TRBJ2-1; 7 bases agree with TRBD2. Looked up from germline, CDR1 is MNHNY and CDR2 is SVGAGI (reference sequence). V lost 5 bases to trimming and J lost 7 bases; unmatched junction nucleotides: 17. The CDR3 totals 17 residues. CDR3 residues: CASSGRYRGSGLNEQFF. The CDR3 DNA sequence: TGTGCCAGCAGTGGACGCTATCGCGGGAGTGGGCTAAATGAGCAGTTCTTC.

The V call is TRBV20-1, the J call TRBJ2-3, with 7 bases aligning to TRBD1. Germline V gene sequence: CDR1 DFQATT, CDR2 SNEGSKA (reference sequence). J lost 1 base, V lost 1 base, and 2 bases had no gene match. The CDR3 loop spans 14 amino acids. CDR3 in DNA: TGCAGTGCTAGAGGGACAGGAGGCACAGATACGCAGTATTTT. It encodes CSARGTGGTDTQYF.

The V and J genes are TRBV7-9 and TRBJ1-1; no clear D gene. Trimming took 5 bases from V and 0 from J, leaving 7 bases between them. Germline CDR1 SEHNR, CDR2 FQNEAQ (reference sequence). This CDR3 is built from 13 residues. This CDR3 is CASSLEMNTEAFF. Written as DNA, the CDR3 is TGTGCCAGCAGCCTGGAGATGAACACTGAAGCTTTCTTT.

This rearrangement joins TRBV12-3 or TRBV12-4 to TRBJ2-1, with 8 bases aligning to TRBD2. The CDR3 has 14 amino acids. V dropped 6 bases and J dropped 9; count of bases not matched to a gene: 10. CDR3 nucleotide sequence: TGTGCCAGCAGATATAGCGGGAAGGTCACTGAGCAGTTCTTC. Protein sequence: CASRYSGKVTEQFF.

This rearrangement joins TRBV29-1 to TRBJ1-1; weak D call: TRBD1 (6 bases). In germline, CDR1 is SQVTM, CDR2 ANQGSEA. V lost 5 bases and J 4 bases, leaving 11 bases between the germline ends. The CDR3 loop spans 12 amino acids. The CDR3 here is CSVHDRFTEAFF. The CDR3 DNA reads TGCAGCGTTCACGACAGGTTCACTGAAGCTTTCTTT. Full variable domain (missing parts from reference TRBV29-1 and TRBJ1-1): SAVISQKPSRDICQRGTSLTIQCQVDSQVTMMFWYRQQPGQSLTLIATANQGSEATYESGFVIDKFPISRPNLTFSTLTVSNMSPEDSSIYLCSVHDRFTEAFFGQGTRLTVV.

This clonotype has more than one count but fewer than ten. The chain uses TRBV27 and TRBJ2-6, with D perhaps TRBD1 (6 bases). The CDR3 extends over 19 amino acids. The V gene lost 3 bases and the J gene lost 0 bases, with 18 bases spanning the gap. Germline CDR1 is MNHEY and CDR2 is SMNVEV (reference sequence). CDR3 sequence: CASSFRTVSSSSGANVLTF. CDR3 DNA: TGTGCCAGCAGTTTCCGGACAGTGTCCTCAAGCTCTGGGGCCAACGTCCTGACTTTC.

This clonotype was counted at least ten times. This chain links TRBV7-2 with TRBJ2-5; weak D call: TRBD2 (5 bases). The CDR3 is 14 amino acids. The germline V gene has CDR1 SGHTA and CDR2 FQGNSA. Trimming left V 1 base short and J 3 bases short, with 9 bases between. This chain's CDR3 is CASSLEFGEETQYF. DNA for the CDR3: TGTGCCAGCAGCTTAGAATTCGGGGAAGAGACCCAGTACTTC.

The chain is built from TRBV19 and TRBJ1-5; 10 nucleotides align to TRBD1. This CDR3 region has 16 residues. CDR1 LNHDA and CDR2 SQIVND come from the germline V gene (reference sequence). V shed 3 bases, J shed 7 bases, and the junction held 9 bases outside the gene matches. CDR3 sequence (DNA): TGTGCCAGTAGTATGTCCCGGGACAGGGGTGAACAGCCCCAGCATTTT. It is translated as CASSMSRDRGEQPQHF.

The chain combines TRBV6-2 or TRBV6-3 with TRBJ2-1; 10 bases line up with TRBD2. The CDR3 contains 18 residues. Per the germline V gene, CDR1 is MNHEY and CDR2 is SVGEGT. Unmatched junction bases numbered 12, after V lost 2 bases and J lost 5 bases. The CDR3 protein is CASSYGLSGRAPNNEQFF. For the CDR3, the DNA is TGTGCCAGCAGTTACGGGTTAAGCGGGAGGGCTCCGAACAATGAGCAGTTCTTC.

The chain has TRBV19 and TRBJ2-1; 13 bases match TRBD2. Germline loops: CDR1 LNHDA, CDR2 SQIVND (reference sequence). V lost 7 bases to trimming and J lost 5 bases; unmatched junction nucleotides: 17. This CDR3 region has 19 residues. CDR3 sequence reads: CASTPFGGTSGTPNNEQFF. In DNA, the CDR3 is TGTGCCAGTACACCCTTCGGTGGGACTAGCGGGACCCCTAACAATGAGCAGTTCTTC.

This clonotype was recorded a few times. For the CDR3, the DNA is TGTGCCAGCAGCACTCTTCAGGGGGTCACTGAAGCTTTCTTT. Translating gives CASSTLQGVTEAFF. This chain connects TRBV7-9 to TRBJ1-1; 7 bases align to TRBD1. Germline trimming cut 5 bases from V and 4 bases from J; bases unmatched to any gene: 7. The CDR3 runs 14 residues. From germline, CDR1 is SEHNR and CDR2 FQNEAQ (reference sequence). The full variable domain, with the rest looked up from reference TRBV7-9 and TRBJ1-1, is DTGVSQNPRHKITKRGQNVTFRCDPISEHNRLYWYRQTLGQGPEFLTYFQNEAQLEKSRLLSDRFSAERPKGSFSTLEIQRTEQGDSAMYLCASSTLQGVTEAFFGQGTRLTVV.

V usage is TRBV28 and J usage is TRBJ1-2; the D is unclear. Trimming stripped 5 bases from V and 8 bases from J, with 12 bases between. The CDR3 contains 12 residues. Germline V lookup: CDR1 MDHEN, CDR2 SYDVKM. For the CDR3, the DNA is TGTGCCAGCAGTCTTCTCTCATTGGGCTACACCTTC. This encodes CASSLLSLGYTF.

This sequence joins TRBV5-6 and TRBJ2-1; 7 nucleotides match TRBD1. CDR3 length: 16 amino acids. Looked up from germline, CDR1 is SGHDT and CDR2 is YYEEEE. Unmatched junction bases numbered 16, after V lost 4 bases and J lost 9 bases. The CDR3 region is CASSPLGTASHGEQFF. CDR3 DNA sequence: TGTGCCAGCAGCCCCCTTGGGACAGCAAGCCACGGTGAGCAGTTCTTC.